This T cell receptor beta chain was retrieved from a study of OX40 agonist ivuxolimab in advanced cancers. The germline V gene encodes CDR1 LNHDA and CDR2 SQIVND (reference sequence). This CDR3 spans 14 amino acids. V dropped 4 bases and J dropped 2 bases, with 10 bases sitting between them. Some clones are missing from TCRdb's copy, which holds only in-frame ones; the method was immunoSEQ multiplex PCR. Of about 100,000 clones detected, 80% to 90% appear once; the ten largest clones hold more than 5.5%. The sample here was CD4+ or CD8+ T cells sorted from blood, taken in a trial of the OX40 agonist ivuxolimab. The receptor was isolated from an adult with an advanced solid tumor such as melanoma, head and neck, liver or kidney cancer. The V call is TRBV19, the J call TRBJ2-3, with D unresolved. As DNA, the CDR3 is TGTGCCAGTAGTAAGCTAATCCCCACAGATACGCAGTATTTT. Translated, it gives CASSKLIPTDTQYF.